Below are 21 T cell receptor beta chains sequenced from a single sample in a study of blood T cell repertoires in COVID-19. Sequenced by immunoSEQ multiplex PCR; TCRdb stores in-frame clones only, minus some. The top ten clones hold approximately 2% of a sample with approximately 300,000 clones, 89% of them seen once. The specimen sequenced was peripheral blood. These receptors originate from a young woman with COVID-19, enrolled during active disease.

The chain recombines TRBV6-6 with TRBJ2-1; 8 nucleotides align to TRBD2. Germline trimming cut 7 bases from V and 7 bases from J; bases unmatched to any gene: 15. Per germline, CDR1 MNHNY and CDR2 SVGAGI (reference sequence). The CDR3 is 16 amino acids. In nucleotides, the CDR3 is TGTGCCAGCACCAACACTGGACGGGGGGGCGTTAATGAGCAGTTCTTC. Translation: CASTNTGRGGVNEQFF.

The chain links TRBV6-6 to TRBJ2-1; D may be TRBD1 (6 bases). V was shortened by 5 bases and J by 5 bases, with 22 bases between the two germline ends. Germline loops: CDR1 MNHNY, CDR2 SVGAGI (reference sequence). CDR3 length: 17 residues. CDR3 nucleotides: TGTGCCAGCAGTCAACACATTACAGGGTTATCGGACAATGAGCAGTTCTTC. Protein: CASSQHITGLSDNEQFF.

The genes are TRBV19 and TRBJ1-1, with D possibly being TRBD1 (6 bases). The CDR3 is 15 residues long. The V end lost 1 base, the J end lost 0 bases, and 9 bases lay between the germline ends. Germline CDR1 is LNHDA and CDR2 is SQIVND (reference sequence). CDR3: CASSIVGGLNTEAFF. The CDR3 nucleotides are TGTGCCAGTAGTATAGTTGGGGGCTTGAACACTGAAGCTTTCTTT.

The chain is built from TRBV6-5 and TRBJ1-5, with TRBD1 matching over 7 bases. CDR1 and CDR2 from the germline V gene are MNHEY and SVGAGI. This CDR3 is built from 15 residues. V dropped 6 bases and J dropped 1; count of bases not matched to a gene: 6. This chain's CDR3 is CASRSDRASNQPQHF. For the CDR3, the DNA is TGTGCCAGCAGATCAGACAGGGCCAGCAATCAGCCCCAGCATTTT.

The chain uses TRBV27 and TRBJ2-5; D is possibly TRBD2 (6 bases). This CDR3 spans 14 amino acids. V was trimmed by 6 bases and J by 6 bases, leaving 17 bases between them. Per the germline V gene, CDR1 is MNHEY and CDR2 is SMNVEV (reference sequence). This CDR3 reads CASSTFRGEKTQYF. The CDR3, as DNA: TGTGCCAGCAGCACCTTTCGCGGGGAAAAGACCCAGTACTTC.

The V and J genes are TRBV5-4 and TRBJ2-7, with 7 bases that match TRBD1. Germline V gene sequence: CDR1 SGHNT, CDR2 YYREEE (reference sequence). CDR3 length equals 14 residues. V lost 3 bases to trimming and J lost 4 bases; unmatched junction nucleotides: 7. This chain's CDR3 is CASSSWGTEYEQYV. The CDR3 DNA sequence: TGTGCCAGCAGCTCGTGGGGGACAGAGTACGAGCAGTACGTC.

V gene TRBV7-3 combines with J gene TRBJ2-1, with 16 bases aligning to TRBD2. There are 16 residues in the CDR3. The V segment lost 1 base and the J segment 9 bases; nucleotides outside the gene matches: 3. CDR1 and CDR2 (germline): SGHTA, FQGTGA. CDR3 amino acids: CASSLMGLAGGREQFF. CDR3 in DNA: TGTGCCAGCAGCTTAATGGGACTAGCGGGGGGGCGTGAGCAGTTCTTC.

This clone was counted only a few times. V usage is TRBV5-1 and J usage is TRBJ1-2; TRBD1 might be the D (5 bases). The V and J ends lost 4 bases and 8 bases respectively, with 15 bases between them. The CDR3 spans 13 residues. The germline CDR1 and CDR2 sequences are SGHRS and YFSETQ. CDR3 sequence reads: CASSDEGVKGYTF. The CDR3, as DNA: TGCGCCAGCAGCGACGAAGGGGTTAAGGGCTACACCTTC.

The gene calls are TRBV3-1 (or the pseudogene TRBV3-2) and TRBJ2-3; the D gene is possibly TRBD2 (6 bases). CDR1 and CDR2 (germline): LGHDT, YNNKEL (reference sequence). The CDR3 spans 13 residues. V dropped 4 bases and J dropped 6 bases, with 11 bases sitting between them. The CDR3 spells CASSPAGWDTQYF. CDR3 bases: TGTGCCAGCAGCCCCGCGGGGTGGGATACGCAGTATTTT.

The chain is built from TRBV7-2 and TRBJ1-1; the match to TRBD1 covers 7 bases. The V gene's germline CDR1 is SGHTA and CDR2 FQGNSA. This CDR3 is 15 amino acids long. After removal of 3 bases from V and 0 bases from J, the junction contained 4 bases not matched to a gene. CDR3 residues: CASSFQTGMNTEAFF. The CDR3 region has the DNA TGTGCCAGCAGCTTTCAGACAGGGATGAACACTGAAGCTTTCTTT. Full variable domain (rest looked up from reference TRBV7-2 and TRBJ1-1): GAGVSQSPSNKVTEKGKDVELRCDPISGHTALYWYRQSLGQGLEFLIYFQGNSAPDKSGLPSDRFSAERTGGSVSTLTIQRTQQEDSAVYLCASSFQTGMNTEAFFGQGTRLTVV.

CDR3 in DNA: TGTGCCAGCAGACGGACAGGGGGCCGCTCTATGACTAATGAAAAACTGTTTTTT. Its translation is CASRRTGGRSMTNEKLFF. The rearrangement links TRBV28 to TRBJ1-4, with 11 bases aligning to TRBD1. V dropped 6 bases and J dropped 2; count of bases not matched to a gene: 11. This CDR3 has 18 residues. Germline V lookup: CDR1 MDHEN, CDR2 SYDVKM.

CDR3 sequence reads: CASSITTGGWVNTEAFF. The DNA of the CDR3 is TGTGCCAGTAGTATAACAACAGGGGGCTGGGTGAACACTGAAGCTTTCTTT. This chain joins TRBV19 and TRBJ1-1; 9 nucleotides match TRBD1. The CDR3 has 17 amino acids. CDR1 is LNHDA and CDR2 is SQIVND in the germline V gene (reference sequence). The junction had 7 bases not matched to a gene; V was cut back by 2 bases and J by 0 bases.

This clone was seen only once. This sequence joins TRBV18 and TRBJ2-5; no firm D call. V gave up 6 bases and J gave up 3 bases, with 20 bases separating them. Germline V gene data show CDR1 as KGHSH and CDR2 as LQKENI. CDR3 length: 16 amino acids. The CDR3 region is CASSPNIVLKKETQYF. The CDR3 bases are TGTGCCAGCTCCCCGAACATCGTCCTTAAGAAAGAGACCCAGTACTTC.

The V gene is TRBV14, the J gene TRBJ2-3; no reliable D call. CDR1 SGHDN and CDR2 FVKESK come from the germline V gene. The length of the CDR3 is 13 residues. Deletions cut 0 bases from V and 3 bases from J, with 4 bases between. The CDR3 DNA reads TGTGCCAGCAGCCAAGAGAGAACAGATACGCAGTATTTT. Translation gives CASSQERTDTQYF. The full variable domain, its missing parts supplied by reference TRBV14 and TRBJ2-3, is EAGVTQFPSHSVIEKGQTVTLRCDPISGHDNLYWYRRVMGKEIKFLLHFVKESKQDESGMPNNRFLAERTGGTYSTLKVQPAELEDSGVYFCASSQERTDTQYFGPGTRLTVL.

This clone has only one observation. V is TRBV7-9 and J is TRBJ1-3; D ambiguous. V shed 5 bases and J shed 0 bases, with 8 bases lying between them. The length of the CDR3 is 14 residues. From germline, CDR1 is SEHNR and CDR2 FQNEAQ (reference sequence). CDR3 in amino acids: CASSPSFSGNTIYF. CDR3 nucleotide sequence: TGTGCCAGCAGCCCGAGCTTCTCTGGAAACACCATATATTTT.

This clone was found once. The chain recombines TRBV4-1 with TRBJ2-1; TRBD1 agrees at 8 bases. The CDR3 covers 16 residues. The germline V gene encodes CDR1 MGHRA and CDR2 YSYEKL. Unmatched junction bases numbered 8, after V lost 1 base and J lost 6 bases. CDR3 sequence (DNA): TGCGCCAGCAGCCAAGCGACAGGGGTGTATATCAATGAGCAGTTCTTC. It codes for CASSQATGVYINEQFF.

The chain is built from TRBV7-9 and TRBJ2-1, with D maybe TRBD1 (6 bases). Germline V gene sequence: CDR1 SEHNR, CDR2 FQNEAQ (reference sequence). V lost 7 bases and J lost 4, with 17 bases in between. The CDR3 totals 15 residues. CDR3 in DNA: TGTGCCAGCACTCTAGAGGGGGATCGTTACAATGAGCAGTTCTTC. The encoded protein is CASTLEGDRYNEQFF.

The chain has TRBV6-4 and TRBJ1-1; tentatively, D is TRBD1 (6 bases). The V gene's germline CDR1 is MRHNA and CDR2 SNTAGT. V was shortened by 4 bases and J by 11 bases, with 23 bases between the two germline ends. The CDR3 has 15 amino acids. This CDR3 reads CASSAQAGAGVRAFF. The DNA for the CDR3 is TGTGCCAGCAGTGCCCAGGCGGGGGCAGGAGTTCGGGCTTTCTTT.

The rearrangement joins TRBV5-1 to TRBJ1-2; possible D gene TRBD1, 5 bases. This CDR3 has 15 amino acids. Germline V gene data show CDR1 as SGHRS and CDR2 as YFSETQ. Trimming pared 1 base from V and 2 bases from J, leaving 12 bases between. The CDR3 loop is CASSLSGGWNYGYTF. CDR3 nucleotide sequence: TGCGCCAGCAGCTTGAGCGGGGGGTGGAACTATGGCTACACCTTC.

The CDR3 here is CASNPTGSSNQPQHF. The CDR3 DNA sequence: TGTGCCAGCAATCCCACGGGGAGCAGCAATCAGCCCCAGCATTTT. The V gene is TRBV28, the J gene TRBJ1-5, with unresolved D. The CDR3 extends over 15 amino acids. Trimming removed 7 bases at V and 1 base at J, with 14 bases between. CDR1 MDHEN and CDR2 SYDVKM come from the germline V gene.

The chain links TRBV28 to TRBJ1-1, with D unresolved. CDR3 length: 15 amino acids. The germline V and J ends were trimmed by 5 bases and 1 base, with 14 bases remaining between them. CDR1 and CDR2 (germline): MDHEN, SYDVKM. This CDR3 reads CASSVRSSWNTEAFF. CDR3 coding DNA: TGTGCCAGCAGTGTCCGTTCGTCCTGGAACACTGAAGCTTTCTTT.